Below are 19 T cell receptor beta chains sequenced from a single sample in a study of T cells in Graves' hyperthyroidism and ophthalmopathy (dated by TCRdb to about 2019). The library was built by means of multiplex PCR. TCRdb names Illumina HiSeq 2000 as the instrument used. The TCR beta CDR3 regions were amplified from the RNA transcripts. The TCR CDR3 was subjected to a first round of RT-PCR using the HTBI primer set and the Qiagen OneStep RT-PCR kit. TCRdb cleaned the public reads at Q25 with fastp, built clones with MiXCR and kept in-frame beta chains. Here each entry gathers all rows of one CDR3 protein and keeps the most common genes and DNA. Across this sample there are about 420,000 distinct CDR3 sequences, with less than 20% seen only once. The biggest ten clones account for just under 8% of the sample. Sequencing input: blood. The receptor source for this set is a woman aged 18-29 years with Graves' hyperthyroidism.

The sample holds a few counts of this clonotype. The V gene is TRBV6-2 or TRBV6-3, the J gene TRBJ1-5; D remains unclear. The CDR3 runs to 14 residues. Per the germline V gene, CDR1 is MNHEY and CDR2 is SVGEGT. The V and J ends lost 7 bases and 5 bases respectively, with 15 bases between them. CDR3 DNA sequence: TGTGCCAGCACCCGGAGATCTATTTATCAGCCCCAGCATTTT. Protein: CASTRRSIYQPQHF.

The chain joins TRBV12-3 or TRBV12-4 to TRBJ2-3; TRBD2 agrees at 12 bases. Germline trimming cut 3 bases from V and 0 bases from J; bases unmatched to any gene: 7. The CDR3 runs to 18 residues. CDR3 in amino acids: CASSFRLAGVSSTDTQYF. In nucleotides, the CDR3 is TGTGCCAGCAGTTTCAGACTAGCGGGGGTGTCTAGCACAGATACGCAGTATTTT.

At least ten counts were recorded for this clonotype. The rearrangement joins TRBV4-1 to TRBJ2-1; 10 nucleotides line up with TRBD2. Germline V gene lookup returns CDR1 MGHRA and CDR2 YSYEKL. V shed 4 bases and J 5 bases; nucleotides not matched to a gene: 5. The length of the CDR3 is 15 residues. CDR3 residues: CASSRLAGVNNEQFF. Written as DNA, the CDR3 is TGCGCCAGCAGCCGCCTAGCGGGGGTCAACAATGAGCAGTTCTTC.

The sample holds many counts of this clonotype. The chain has TRBV9 and TRBJ2-7; D is unresolved. The CDR3 has 13 amino acids. Germline V lookup: CDR1 SGDLS, CDR2 YYNGEE. V gave up 0 bases and J gave up 5 bases, with 9 bases separating them. This chain's CDR3 is CASSVEGWHEQYF. The DNA for the CDR3 is TGTGCCAGCAGCGTAGAGGGTTGGCACGAGCAGTACTTC.

The table lists this clonotype with many counts. This chain connects TRBV10-3 to TRBJ2-7; D is uncertain. Germline V CDR1 and CDR2: ENHRY, SYGVKD. V was shortened by 7 bases and J by 3 bases, with 13 bases between the two germline ends. The CDR3 contains 13 residues. The CDR3 sequence is CAITLHPGYEQYF. In DNA, the CDR3 is TGTGCCATCACCCTTCACCCGGGCTACGAGCAGTACTTC.

In its sample, this clonotype was seen many times. The V call is TRBV10-2, the J call TRBJ2-3; no definite D call. Germline CDR1 reads WSHSY; CDR2 reads SAAADI. The CDR3 has 15 residues. Deletions cut 6 bases from V and 0 bases from J, with 13 bases between. In DNA form, the CDR3 reads TGCGCCAGCAGGGGCCGCTTCGGGAGCACAGATACGCAGTATTTT. Its translation is CASRGRFGSTDTQYF.

This clonotype came up many times. The J gene is TRBJ1-5, the V gene TRBV2, with D maybe TRBD1 (5 bases). V dropped 8 bases and J dropped 0 bases, with 17 bases sitting between them. Germline V lookup: CDR1 SNHLY, CDR2 FYNNEI. This CDR3 contains 16 residues. The CDR3 sequence: CASRGVGVGSNQPQHF. CDR3 coding DNA: TGTGCCAGCCGAGGGGTAGGGGTAGGTAGCAATCAGCCCCAGCATTTT.

DNA of the CDR3: TGTGCCAGCAGCGTTAGCGGGAGGGGTGATGAGCAGTTCTTC. Its translation is CASSVSGRGDEQFF. The rearrangement joins TRBV9 to TRBJ2-1; 11 bases map to TRBD2. V shed 2 bases, J shed 8 bases, and the junction held 3 bases outside the gene matches. There are 14 residues in the CDR3. Germline V lookup: CDR1 SGDLS, CDR2 YYNGEE.

Details on this clonotype: A read error may explain this, as a much larger clone is one base away. The chain carries TRBV5-1 and TRBJ1-6; TRBD1 might be the D (5 bases). Looked up from germline, CDR1 is SGHRS and CDR2 is YFSETQ. This CDR3 has 15 residues. The DNA for the CDR3 is TGCGCCAGCAGCGCCGAGGGGTCCTATAGTTCACCCCTCCACTTT. This sequence encodes CASSAEGSYSSPLHF.

There are many counts of this clonotype. The V call is TRBV6-1, the J call TRBJ2-7, with D perhaps TRBD1 (5 bases). The CDR3 loop spans 13 amino acids. Germline CDR1 is MNHNS and CDR2 is SASEGT. The ends were cut back, 5 bases at V and 6 bases at J, with 14 bases in the middle. DNA for the CDR3: TGTGCCAGCAGTACCTCAGGGATAAGCGAGCAGTACTTC. Protein product: CASSTSGISEQYF.

In this sample, this clonotype turned up a few times. V gene TRBV4-1 combines with J gene TRBJ2-1; no clear D. The V end was cut by 4 bases, the J end by 8 bases, with 12 bases between. Germline values: CDR1 MGHRA, CDR2 YSYEKL. The CDR3 totals 13 residues. The CDR3 sequence: CASSPRVRDEQFF. DNA of the CDR3: TGCGCCAGCAGCCCTCGCGTTAGAGATGAGCAGTTCTTC.

This clonotype occurred many times. The chain joins TRBV7-9 to TRBJ2-7; a possible D gene is TRBD1 (6 bases). V shed 5 bases and J shed 0 bases, with 8 bases lying between them. This CDR3 is built from 13 residues. The V gene's germline CDR1 is SEHNR and CDR2 FQNEAQ (reference sequence). Here the CDR3 reads CASSRDTSYEQYF. The CDR3 DNA reads as TGTGCCAGCAGCCGGGACACCTCCTACGAGCAGTACTTC. Full variable domain (remainder filled in from reference TRBV7-9 and TRBJ2-7): DTGVSQNPRHKITKRGQNVTFRCDPISEHNRLYWYRQTLGQGPEFLTYFQNEAQLEKSRLLSDRFSAERPKGSFSTLEIQRTEQGDSAMYLCASSRDTSYEQYFGPGTRLTVT.

This clonotype was seen at least ten times. This sequence joins TRBV19 and TRBJ2-1, with D perhaps matching TRBD1 (5 bases). This CDR3 contains 16 residues. Germline CDR1 is LNHDA and CDR2 is SQIVND (reference sequence). V was clipped by 4 bases and J by 4 bases, with 17 bases between them. The CDR3 region is CASSNKDTNHYNEQFF. The CDR3 DNA is TGTGCCAGTAGTAACAAGGACACGAATCATTACAATGAGCAGTTCTTC.

This clonotype was counted a few times. This chain connects TRBV7-8 to TRBJ1-6, with D hard to call. This CDR3 contains 16 residues. With 5 bases removed from V and 0 bases from J, the gap between germline ends came to 11 bases. Looked up from germline, CDR1 is SGHVS and CDR2 is FQNEAQ. CDR3 DNA: TGTGCCAGCAGCCGGACGGCGGGCTCCTATAATTCACCCCTCCACTTT. Its translation is CASSRTAGSYNSPLHF. The variable domain in full, completed from reference TRBV7-8 and TRBJ1-6, reads GAGVSQSPRYKVAKRGQDVALRCDPISGHVSLFWYQQALGQGPEFLTYFQNEAQLDKSGLPSDRFFAERPEGSVSTLKIQRTQQEDSAVYLCASSRTAGSYNSPLHFGNGTRLTVT.

In this sample, this clonotype turned up a few times. This chain joins TRBV6-4 and TRBJ2-3, with 7 bases that match TRBD1. Germline loops: CDR1 MRHNA, CDR2 SNTAGT. Trimming took 5 bases from V and 4 from J; bases not matched to a gene: 9. The CDR3 sequence is 15 residues long. Here the CDR3 DNA reads TGTGCCAGCAGTTCATCAGGGCAGGGGGCAGATACGCAGTATTTT. Its translation: CASSSSGQGADTQYF.

This clonotype was seen more than once but under ten times. The rearrangement links TRBV5-4 to TRBJ2-1, with TRBD2 matching 9 bases. The V gene end was trimmed by 0 bases and the J gene end by 10 bases; junction bases not matched to a gene: 5. The CDR3 contains 14 residues. CDR1 and CDR2 from the germline V gene are SGHNT and YYREEE (reference sequence). The CDR3 DNA follows: TGTGCCAGCAGCTTGGAGGGACTAGCTGAGGAGCAGTTCTTC. It is translated as CASSLEGLAEEQFF.

This clonotype came up many times. V is TRBV12-3 or TRBV12-4 and J is TRBJ1-1; D is uncertain. The CDR3 covers 14 residues. V was cut by 5 bases and J by 0 bases, with 10 bases left in between. CDR3 nucleotides: TGTGCCAGCAGTGACGGCGAAATGAACACTGAAGCTTTCTTT. Protein: CASSDGEMNTEAFF.

V usage is TRBV19 and J usage is TRBJ1-5; 11 nucleotides line up with TRBD1. The CDR3 has 19 amino acids. The germline V gene has CDR1 LNHDA and CDR2 SQIVND (reference sequence). V shed 6 bases and J 5 bases; nucleotides not matched to a gene: 18. Here the CDR3 reads CASRYRRTGGAPSYQPQHF. In DNA, the CDR3 is TGTGCCAGTAGATACCGGCGGACAGGGGGCGCCCCTTCATATCAGCCCCAGCATTTT.

This clonotype was seen at least ten times. The V gene is TRBV7-9, the J gene TRBJ1-4; D gene ambiguous. The length of the CDR3 is 15 residues. Germline V CDR1 and CDR2: SEHNR, FQNEAQ (reference sequence). Trimming removed 3 bases at V and 4 bases at J, with 12 bases between. The CDR3 DNA follows: TGTGCCAGCAGCTTTGGACGGATAAATAATGAAAAACTGTTTTTT. Translated: CASSFGRINNEKLFF.